This is a list of T cell receptor beta chains from one sample in a study of shared clonotypes between healthy human individuals. The table came from immunoSEQ multiplex PCR; TCRdb's copy has only in-frame clones and leaves some out. This sample has about 2.3 million clones, with 80% to 95% found just once. The sequenced sample consisted of naive CD4+ T cells from PBMCs. These receptors all come from a young man in good health. Some clones in this sample may be carry-over from other donors' samples. The CDR3 runs from the conserved cysteine through the conserved F or W. D genes are given only for firm matches. Clone size is given for some rows only: seen once, a few or many times, or a class if the clone is expanded.

D: .; V: TRBV5-6; size: .; J: TRBJ1-3; DNA: TGTGCCAGCAGCTTGTGGGTCTCTGGAAACACCATATATTTT; CDR3: CASSLWVSGNTIYF
D: TRBD2; V: TRBV5-4; size: .; J: TRBJ2-5; DNA: TGTGCCAGCAGCTCCAAGCGGGAGGGGCAAGAGACCCAGTACTTC; CDR3: CASSSKREGQETQYF
D: .; V: TRBV11-2; size: .; J: TRBJ2-3; DNA: TGTGCCAGCAGCCCCGAGGGGGGGGCGGTGACAGATACGCAGTATTTT; CDR3: CASSPEGGAVTDTQYF
D: .; V: TRBV6-1; size: .; J: TRBJ2-1; DNA: TGTGCCAGCAGAGGGACCTACAATGAGCAGTTCTTC; CDR3: CASRGTYNEQFF
D: .; V: TRBV4-1; size: .; J: TRBJ2-1; DNA: TGCGCCAGCAGCCGGTTGCTAGCGAGCTCCTACAATGAGCAGTTCTTC; CDR3: CASSRLLASSYNEQFF
D: .; V: TRBV4-1; size: .; J: TRBJ2-2; DNA: TGCGCCAGCAGCCAAGGGCTAGCGATCACCGGGGAGCTGTTTTTT; CDR3: CASSQGLAITGELFF
D: .; V: TRBV28; size: .; J: TRBJ1-2; DNA: TGTGCCAGCCGATACGGACTGACTCGGCTGTGGACCTTC; CDR3: CASRYGLTRLWTF
D: .; V: TRBV30; size: .; J: TRBJ1-3; DNA: TGTGCCTGCACCGGGTTCTCTGGAAACACCATATATTTT; CDR3: CACTGFSGNTIYF
D: TRBD1; V: TRBV4-1; size: .; J: TRBJ1-6; DNA: TGCGCCAGCAGCCCGGGACAGGGATCGATAACTAATTCACCCCTCCACTTT; CDR3: CASSPGQGSITNSPLHF
D: TRBD2; V: TRBV6-5; size: few; J: TRBJ2-7; DNA: TGTGCCAGCAGCACTAGCGGGAGGGCCTACGAGCAGTACTTC; CDR3: CASSTSGRAYEQYF
D: .; V: TRBV11-2; size: .; J: TRBJ2-3; DNA: TGTGCCAGCAGCTTAGGACTTGACACAGATACGCAGTATTTT; CDR3: CASSLGLDTDTQYF
D: .; V: TRBV10-1; size: .; J: TRBJ2-1; DNA: TGCGCCAGCAGTGGCCCCCTGCGGAGGGTCTTC; CDR3: CASSGPLRRVF
D: .; V: TRBV27; size: .; J: TRBJ1-4; DNA: TGTGCCAGCAGTCCCGCTCCGGGGTTGAGGGAAAAACTGTTTTTT; CDR3: CASSPAPGLREKLFF
D: .; V: TRBV7-8; size: .; J: TRBJ2-5; DNA: TGTGCCAGCAGCCGTACCCAAGAGACCCAGTACTTC; CDR3: CASSRTQETQYF
D: TRBD2; V: TRBV28; size: once; J: TRBJ2-1; DNA: TGTGCCAGCAATCACGGTGGGACTAGCGGCAATGAGCAGTTCTTC; CDR3: CASNHGGTSGNEQFF
D: .; V: TRBV6-5; size: .; J: TRBJ1-2; DNA: TGTGCCAGCAGTAGGGGGGGCTACTTTAAGGAAGGCTACACCTTC; CDR3: CASSRGGYFKEGYTF
D: .; V: TRBV7-2; size: .; J: TRBJ2-3; DNA: TGTGCCAGCAGCCTCCGGGACCAGACAGATACGCAGTATTTT; CDR3: CASSLRDQTDTQYF
D: .; V: TRBV5-1; size: once; J: TRBJ2-1; DNA: TGCGCCAGCAGCTTGGCCTGGCTTTCGGAAAACAGTGAGCAGTTCTTC; CDR3: CASSLAWLSENSEQFF
D: .; V: TRBV5-1; size: .; J: TRBJ1-5; DNA: TGCGCCAGCAGCCTCGGCCCTGAACGCAATCAGCCCCAGCATTTT; CDR3: CASSLGPERNQPQHF
D: .; V: TRBV27; size: .; J: TRBJ1-5; DNA: TGTGCCAGCAGTGGGCCCGGGGGGCCCCAGCATTTT; CDR3: CASSGPGGPQHF
D: .; V: TRBV18; size: .; J: TRBJ1-2; DNA: TGTGCCAGCTCACCGGCAGGGAGGGACTATGGCTACACCTTC; CDR3: CASSPAGRDYGYTF
D: .; V: TRBV7-9; size: .; J: TRBJ2-1; DNA: TGTGCCAGCAGCTTAGCCCAGGGTTTTGGTGAGCAGTTCTTC; CDR3: CASSLAQGFGEQFF
D: .; V: TRBV6-4; size: .; J: TRBJ1-2; DNA: TGTGCCCACTCCGATGGCTACACCTTC; CDR3: CAHSDGYTF
D: TRBD2; V: TRBV5-8; size: .; J: TRBJ2-7; DNA: TGTGCCAGCAGCTTGTGGGTGGGAGGGTCCTACGAGCAGTACTTC; CDR3: CASSLWVGGSYEQYF
D: .; V: TRBV29-1; size: .; J: TRBJ2-2; DNA: TGCAGCGTTGAAGATCTGGGGAGTAGGGAGCTGTTTTTT; CDR3: CSVEDLGSRELFF
D: .; V: TRBV5-1; size: .; J: TRBJ2-4; DNA: TGCGCCAGCAGCTACCTCCAGGGGGGAAACATTCAGTACTTC; CDR3: CASSYLQGGNIQYF
D: TRBD1; V: TRBV5-1; size: once; J: TRBJ2-1; DNA: TGCGCCAGCAGGCCGACGGGACAGGGGCTCTACAATGAGCAGTTCTTC; CDR3: CASRPTGQGLYNEQFF
D: .; V: TRBV6-1; size: .; J: TRBJ2-1; DNA: TGTGCCAGCAGTGAAGCTAGGAGGACGGGTGAGCAGTTCTTC; CDR3: CASSEARRTGEQFF
D: .; V: TRBV7-2; size: .; J: TRBJ2-5; DNA: TGTGCCAGCAGCTTGGGACGGAACCAAGAGACCCAGTACTTC; CDR3: CASSLGRNQETQYF
D: TRBD2; V: TRBV5-4; size: once; J: TRBJ2-3; DNA: TGTGCCAGCAGCGGGCCCGGGGGGGATACGCAGTATTTT; CDR3: CASSGPGGDTQYF
D: .; V: TRBV7-2; size: .; J: TRBJ2-7; DNA: TGTGCCAGCAGCTTAGAGCTTCGCCGGGCCTACGAGCAGTACTTC; CDR3: CASSLELRRAYEQYF
D: TRBD2; V: TRBV6-6; size: .; J: TRBJ2-1; DNA: TGTGCCAGCAAGGGACTAGCGGGCTACAATGAGCAGTTCTTC; CDR3: CASKGLAGYNEQFF
D: .; V: TRBV5-8; size: .; J: TRBJ2-7; DNA: TGTGCCAGCAGCCCAGGGTCCCCGGGGTACGAGCAGTACTTC; CDR3: CASSPGSPGYEQYF
D: TRBD1; V: TRBV27; size: .; J: TRBJ2-3; DNA: TGTGCCAGCAGGACTCGGACAGGGGGCGCAGATACGCAGTATTTT; CDR3: CASRTRTGGADTQYF
D: TRBD1; V: TRBV18; size: .; J: TRBJ2-5; DNA: TGTGCCAGCTCACTGCGGGACAGGGGGCTGGAGACCCAGTACTTC; CDR3: CASSLRDRGLETQYF
D: .; V: TRBV28; size: once; J: TRBJ2-3; DNA: TGTGCCAGCAGTTTGGACGACGCAACAGATACGCAGTATTTT; CDR3: CASSLDDATDTQYF
D: .; V: TRBV4-1; size: .; J: TRBJ2-1; DNA: TGCGCCAGCAGCCAAGTGGCGGTCCGGCTGGGTAACAATGAGCAGTTCTTC; CDR3: CASSQVAVRLGNNEQFF
D: TRBD1; V: TRBV29-1; size: .; J: TRBJ2-5; DNA: TGCAGCGTTTACCTGGGGACAGGGGGTGAGACCCAGTACTTC; CDR3: CSVYLGTGGETQYF
D: .; V: TRBV4-3; size: .; J: TRBJ1-3; DNA: TGCGCCAGCAGCCAAGATGGTGGCCCAAGGGGAAACACCATATATTTT; CDR3: CASSQDGGPRGNTIYF
D: .; V: TRBV28; size: once; J: TRBJ1-2; DNA: TGTGCCAGCAGTCCGTTGATAGGATACTACACCTTC; CDR3: CASSPLIGYYTF